This T cell receptor beta chain is drawn from a study of cytomegalovirus exposure and HLA in healthy donors. 13 Jbeta primers and 60 Vbeta primers were used for the PCR. This table comes from immunoSEQ multiplex PCR, and its TCRdb copy is limited to in-frame clones, with some not included. The sample contains about 190,000 clones, roughly 80% of which appear only once. The germline V gene encodes CDR1 MNHNY and CDR2 SVGAGI (reference sequence). V was clipped by 6 bases and J by 7 bases, with 9 bases between them. The CDR3 consists of 11 residues. Study findings and constraints: Previously analyzed data showed that most TCR beta V segments were productive at a frequency of about 87% or about 30%. In a later analysis, an Asian-associated ancestry cluster reportedly showed fewer N-insertions than the roughly 650-donor mean. Rare sequences made up most TCRs, while some public TCRs were found in many donors. A few V segments could not be told apart, such as TRBV6-2 and TRBV6-3, and were left out.

Regarding this clone: Its target is unknown.

Sequenced: PBMCs. The sequence was collected from a woman aged 18-29 years in good health and CMV-seronegative. The chain links TRBV6-6 to TRBJ2-5; D is unresolved. This CDR3 is CASRFIGTQYF. The CDR3 nucleotides are TGTGCCAGCAGATTCATCGGGACCCAGTACTTC.